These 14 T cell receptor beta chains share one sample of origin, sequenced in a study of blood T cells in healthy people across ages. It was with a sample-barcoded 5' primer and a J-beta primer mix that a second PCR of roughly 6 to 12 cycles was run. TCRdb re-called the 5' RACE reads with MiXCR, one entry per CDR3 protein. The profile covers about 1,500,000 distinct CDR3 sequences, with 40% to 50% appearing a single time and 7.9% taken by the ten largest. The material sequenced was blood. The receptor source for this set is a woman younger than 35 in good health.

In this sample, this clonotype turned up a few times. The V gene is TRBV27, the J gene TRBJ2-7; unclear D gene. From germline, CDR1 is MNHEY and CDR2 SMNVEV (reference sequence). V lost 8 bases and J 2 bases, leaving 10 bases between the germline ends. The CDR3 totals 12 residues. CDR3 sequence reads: CASGTSPYEQYF. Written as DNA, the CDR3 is TGTGCCAGCGGAACGTCACCCTACGAGCAGTACTTC.

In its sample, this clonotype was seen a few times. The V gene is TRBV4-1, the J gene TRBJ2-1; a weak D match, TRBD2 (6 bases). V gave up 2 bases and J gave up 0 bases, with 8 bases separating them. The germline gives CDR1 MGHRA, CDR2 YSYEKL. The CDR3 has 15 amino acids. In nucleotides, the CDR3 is TGCGCCAGCAGCCAACGGGGGAACTCCTACAATGAGCAGTTCTTC. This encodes CASSQRGNSYNEQFF.

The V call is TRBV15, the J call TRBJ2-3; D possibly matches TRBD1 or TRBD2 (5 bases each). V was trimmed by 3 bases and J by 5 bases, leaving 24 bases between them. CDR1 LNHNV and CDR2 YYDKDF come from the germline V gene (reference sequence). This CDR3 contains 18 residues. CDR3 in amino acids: CATSSLRVWDPMGDTQYF. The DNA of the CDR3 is TGTGCCACCAGCAGTCTAAGGGTTTGGGACCCCATGGGAGATACGCAGTATTTT.

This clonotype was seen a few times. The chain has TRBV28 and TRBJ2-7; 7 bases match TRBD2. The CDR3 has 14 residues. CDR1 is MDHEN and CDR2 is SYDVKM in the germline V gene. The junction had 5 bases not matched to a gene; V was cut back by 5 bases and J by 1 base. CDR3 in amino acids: CASSGRDPSYEQYF. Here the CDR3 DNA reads TGTGCCAGCAGTGGGAGGGACCCTTCCTACGAGCAGTACTTC.

The CDR3 spells CSARGPSGSYEQYF. The CDR3 DNA reads as TGCAGTGCTCGAGGACCTAGCGGTTCCTACGAGCAGTACTTC. J is TRBJ2-7 and V is TRBV20-1; 7 bases are a match to TRBD2. CDR1 and CDR2 (germline): DFQATT, SNEGSKA (reference sequence). V dropped 5 bases and J dropped 1; count of bases not matched to a gene: 8. There are 14 residues in the CDR3.

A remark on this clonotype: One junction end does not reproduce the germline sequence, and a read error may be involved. This chain's CDR3 is CAPKGATATDMQYF. DNA of the CDR3: TGTGCCCCCAAGGGGGCTACAGCCACAGATATGCAGTATTTT. The rearrangement links TRBV3-1 to TRBJ2-3; 7 nucleotides agree with TRBD1. This CDR3 region has 14 residues. From germline, CDR1 is LGHDT and CDR2 YNNKEL (reference sequence).

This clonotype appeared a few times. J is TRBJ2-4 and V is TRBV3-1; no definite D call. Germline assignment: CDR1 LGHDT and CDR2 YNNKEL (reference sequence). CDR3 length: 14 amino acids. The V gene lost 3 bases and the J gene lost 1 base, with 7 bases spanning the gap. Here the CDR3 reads CASSHRVAKNIQYF. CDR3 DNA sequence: TGTGCCAGCAGCCATAGGGTGGCCAAAAACATTCAGTACTTC.

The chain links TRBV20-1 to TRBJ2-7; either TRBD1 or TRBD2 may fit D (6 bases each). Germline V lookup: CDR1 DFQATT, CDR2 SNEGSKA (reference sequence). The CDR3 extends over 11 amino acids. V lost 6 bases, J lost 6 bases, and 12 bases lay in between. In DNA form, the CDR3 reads TGCAGTGCCTCGGGGGCGCGCGAGCAGTACTTC. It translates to CSASGAREQYF.

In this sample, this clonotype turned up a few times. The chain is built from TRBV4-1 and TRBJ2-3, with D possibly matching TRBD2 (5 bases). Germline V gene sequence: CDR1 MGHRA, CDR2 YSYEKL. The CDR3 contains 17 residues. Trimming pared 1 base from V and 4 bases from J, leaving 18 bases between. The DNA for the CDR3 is TGCGCCAGCAGCCAAGGTTCTAGCCGAGCGGTTGCAGATACGCAGTATTTT. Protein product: CASSQGSSRAVADTQYF.

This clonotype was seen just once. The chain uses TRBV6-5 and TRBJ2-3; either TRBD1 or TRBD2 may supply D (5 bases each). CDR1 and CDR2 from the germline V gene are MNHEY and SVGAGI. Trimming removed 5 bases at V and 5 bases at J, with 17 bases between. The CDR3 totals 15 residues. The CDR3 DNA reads TGTGCCAGCAGTGAGGTACTAGGGGCTGGAGATACGCAGTATTTT. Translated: CASSEVLGAGDTQYF.

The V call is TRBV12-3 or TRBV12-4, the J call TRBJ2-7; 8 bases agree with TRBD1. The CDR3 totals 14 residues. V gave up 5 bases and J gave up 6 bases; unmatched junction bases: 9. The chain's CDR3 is CASSVTGDLSEQYF. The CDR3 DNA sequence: TGTGCCAGCAGTGTGACAGGGGACCTCTCCGAGCAGTACTTC.

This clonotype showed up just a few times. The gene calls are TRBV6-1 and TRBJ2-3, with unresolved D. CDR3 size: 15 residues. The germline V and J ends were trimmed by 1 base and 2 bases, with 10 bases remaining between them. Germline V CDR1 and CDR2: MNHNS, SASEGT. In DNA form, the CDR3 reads TGTGCCAGCAGTGAAGACCGCGCGTACACAGATACGCAGTATTTT. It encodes CASSEDRAYTDTQYF.

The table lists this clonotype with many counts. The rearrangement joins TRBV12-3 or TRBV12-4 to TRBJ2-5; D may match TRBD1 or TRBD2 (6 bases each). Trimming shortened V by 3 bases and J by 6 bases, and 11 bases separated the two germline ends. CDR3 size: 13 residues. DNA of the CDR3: TGTGCCAGCAGTTTTGGGGGGCAAAAGACCCAGTACTTC. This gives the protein CASSFGGQKTQYF.

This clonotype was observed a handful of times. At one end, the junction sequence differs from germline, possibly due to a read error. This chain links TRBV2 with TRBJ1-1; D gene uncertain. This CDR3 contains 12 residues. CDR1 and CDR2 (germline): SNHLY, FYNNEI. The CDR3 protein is CASSEVEGEAFF. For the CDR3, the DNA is TGTGCTAGCAGTGAAGTGGAGGGTGAAGCTTTCTTT.